There are many counts of the clone carrying this T cell receptor beta chain. TCRdb re-analysed the 5' RACE reads in MiXCR, keeping a single row per CDR3 protein. The table lists tens of thousands of distinct CDR3 sequences, about 5% of them singletons. The record originates from a study of early T cells in non-severe SARS-CoV-2 infection. Germline lookup yields CDR1 SGHRS and CDR2 YFSETQ. This CDR3 has 15 amino acids. The trim removed 4 bases at V and 7 bases at J, leaving 9 bases unmatched. The V and J genes are TRBV5-1 and TRBJ2-7; TRBD2 matches 12 bases. Sequencing was carried out using whole blood. This receptor was obtained from an adult who was a healthcare worker with PCR-confirmed SARS-CoV-2 infection or an uninfected control (not recorded which). CDR3 in DNA: TGCGCCAGCAGCGTACTAGCGGGGGGTTTTGAGGAGCAGTACTTC. The encoded protein is CASSVLAGGFEEQYF. The whole variable domain, filled in from reference TRBV5-1 and TRBJ2-7, reads KAGVTQTPRYLIKTRGQQVTLSCSPISGHRSVSWYQQTPGQGLQFLFEYFSETQRNKGNFPGRFSGRQFSNSRSEMNVSTLELGDSALYLCASSVLAGGFEEQYFGPGTRLTVT.